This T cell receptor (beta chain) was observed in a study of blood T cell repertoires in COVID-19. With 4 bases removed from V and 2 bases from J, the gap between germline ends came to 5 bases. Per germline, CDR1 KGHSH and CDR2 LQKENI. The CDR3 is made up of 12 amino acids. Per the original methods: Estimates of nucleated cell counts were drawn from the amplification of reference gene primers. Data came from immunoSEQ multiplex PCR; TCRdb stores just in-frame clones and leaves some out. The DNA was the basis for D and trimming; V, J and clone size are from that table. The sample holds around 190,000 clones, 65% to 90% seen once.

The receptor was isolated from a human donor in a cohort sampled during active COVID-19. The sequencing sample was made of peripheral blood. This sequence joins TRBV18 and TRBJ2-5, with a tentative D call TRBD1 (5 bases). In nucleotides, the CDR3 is TGTGCCAGCTCACACAGGCAAGAGACCCAGTACTTC. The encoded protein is CASSHRQETQYF.